These T cell receptor beta chains were read from a single sample in a study of response to subunit inactivated influenza vaccine. TCRdb passed the RT-PCR reads through MiXCR, listing each CDR3 protein once. In the table there are fewer than 600,000 distinct CDR3 sequences, roughly 7.9% of which are singletons. Sequences were derived from PBMCs from blood, sampled around 25 months after vaccination. The receptors were sampled from a man in his fifties or sixties who received an inactivated influenza vaccine. CDR3s include the opening cysteine and the closing phenylalanine or tryptophan.

v_call cdr3_aa
TRBV4-2 CASSQGAGAHDEQYF
TRBV6-2/TRBV6-3 CASKRDSADTQYF
TRBV20-1 CSARDLGGGTEAFF
TRBV28 CASSLWANEQFF
TRBV27 CASSRAPGTYGYTF
TRBV12-3/TRBV12-4 CASRYRTSGKDSYNEQFF
TRBV7-9 CASSFPGERAEQFF
TRBV21-1 CASSKRDRGDDGDTEAFF
TRBV12-3/TRBV12-4 CASREGVGTGELFF
TRBV5-1 CASSLVGLAGPETQYF
TRBV20-1 CSARPQGLLGYTF
TRBV28 CASSPGGRASEQYF
TRBV7-2 CASSRNQGYEQYF
TRBV10-3 CAISPGTGQADTQYF
TRBV29-1 CSAGGGVLGNTIYF
TRBV20-1 CSATGTSESPDEQYF
TRBV5-1 CASSSTGFGANVLTF
TRBV11-2 CASSPTPGKLYEQYF
TRBV20-1 CSASAGTGSYNEQFF
TRBV9 CASSSSVAGLPDTRYF
TRBV5-4 CASSGGLAGAPSTDTQYF
TRBV7-9 CASSLLGESYNEQFF
TRBV20-1 CSARFAGGLLPYEQYF
TRBV7-8 CASRQEGNEKFF
TRBV7-9 CASSLSGDLNTEAFF
TRBV20-1 CSAQGGVNYEQYF
TRBV27 CASSLQGTYEQYF
TRBV6-4 CASSDGGTPGGNEQFF